This TCR beta chain was identified in a study of blood T cell repertoires in COVID-19. This clone was counted once. Only in-frame clones appear in the TCRdb table, and some are missing; sequencing was by immunoSEQ multiplex PCR. The sample has about 200,000 clones; roughly 90% are singletons. Germline lookup yields CDR1 SQVTM and CDR2 ANQGSEA. The germline V and J ends were trimmed by 6 bases and 5 bases, with 16 bases remaining between them. The CDR3 runs to 13 residues. The sequenced material came from peripheral blood. The chain is built from TRBV29-1 and TRBJ1-2; D may be TRBD1 (6 bases). The TCR originated in a man between 45 and 60 years old with acute or convalescent COVID-19. The CDR3 DNA reads as TGCAGCGTGGAGTCGGGACAAGTATATGGCTACACCTTC. Amino acids: CSVESGQVYGYTF. Full variable domain (rest looked up from reference TRBV29-1 and TRBJ1-2): SAVISQKPSRDICQRGTSLTIQCQVDSQVTMMFWYRQQPGQSLTLIATANQGSEATYESGFVIDKFPISRPNLTFSTLTVSNMSPEDSSIYLCSVESGQVYGYTFGSGTRLTVV.